This passage covers 8 T cell receptor beta chains from one sample sequenced in a study of response to subunit inactivated influenza vaccine. TCRdb called the RT-PCR reads again in MiXCR, with one record for every CDR3 protein. The sample holds about 700,000 distinct CDR3 sequences, around 15% seen once. Sequencing was performed on PBMCs from blood, taken 14 days before vaccination. The receptors were gathered from a man aged 50-60 years who received an inactivated influenza vaccine.

About this clonotype itself: A much larger clone lies one base from this, so it may be a read error. The gene calls are TRBV20-1 and TRBJ2-3; TRBD2 agrees at 12 bases. There are 17 residues in the CDR3. The germline V gene has CDR1 DFQATT and CDR2 SNEGSKA (reference sequence). The CDR3 sequence: CSARSSGRAGSTYTQYF. CDR3 DNA sequence: TGCAGTGCTAGATCTAGCGGGAGGGCCGGGAGCACATATACGCAGTATTTT.

This clonotype was seen many times. The rearrangement joins TRBV7-2 to TRBJ2-3, with D possibly being TRBD2 (5 bases). Trimming left V 1 base short and J 0 bases short, with 8 bases between. Germline V gene lookup returns CDR1 SGHTA and CDR2 FQGNSA. CDR3 length: 15 residues. As DNA, the CDR3 is TGTGCCAGCAGCTTAGATAGGACTAGCACAGATACGCAGTATTTT. Amino acid sequence: CASSLDRTSTDTQYF.

This clonotype was detected many times. The chain has TRBV6-2 or TRBV6-3 and TRBJ2-7; 7 bases are a match to TRBD1. With V trimmed by 6 bases and J by 4 bases, 6 bases remained unmatched. Germline V CDR1 and CDR2: MNHEY, SVGEGT. The CDR3 runs 13 residues. CDR3 in amino acids: CASSRTGRYEQYF. The CDR3 DNA reads TGTGCCAGCAGCCGGACAGGTCGATACGAGCAGTACTTC.

There are many counts of this clonotype. This chain joins TRBV28 and TRBJ2-7; a weak D match, TRBD1 (6 bases). Germline lookup yields CDR1 MDHEN and CDR2 SYDVKM. V lost 10 bases and J 1 base, leaving 11 bases between the germline ends. The CDR3 has 12 residues. The CDR3 DNA is TGTGCCATACAGGGTGGATCCTACGAGCAGTACTTC. It is translated as CAIQGGSYEQYF.

This clonotype was seen a handful of times. This sequence joins TRBV4-3 and TRBJ2-3; D call uncertain. Per germline, CDR1 LGHNA and CDR2 YSLEER. This CDR3 contains 16 residues. The ends were cut back, 0 bases at V and 4 bases at J, with 14 bases in the middle. CDR3 nucleotide sequence: TGCGCCAGCAGCCAAGATCCCGGCTTTGGCCCAGATACGCAGTATTTT. Protein: CASSQDPGFGPDTQYF.

This clonotype occurred a few times. This chain uses TRBV20-1 with TRBJ2-6; D possibly corresponds to TRBD1 (6 bases). The germline V gene has CDR1 DFQATT and CDR2 SNEGSKA (reference sequence). V lost 0 bases to trimming and J lost 2 bases, with 8 bases between them. CDR3 length: 15 residues. CDR3 amino acids: CSARDQGTGANVLTF. CDR3 coding DNA: TGCAGTGCTAGAGACCAGGGGACTGGGGCCAACGTCCTGACTTTC.

V gene TRBV20-1 combines with J gene TRBJ1-4; TRBD1 aligns across 7 bases. Germline CDR1 reads DFQATT; CDR2 reads SNEGSKA (reference sequence). The ends lost 1 base at V and 5 bases at J; junction bases unmatched: 7. The CDR3 is 15 residues long. The CDR3 sequence is CSARAPGTENEKLFF. CDR3 nucleotide sequence: TGCAGTGCTAGAGCCCCCGGGACAGAAAATGAAAAACTGTTTTTT.

This chain uses TRBV7-9 with TRBJ2-7, with TRBD1 identical over 8 bases. V lost 4 bases to trimming and J lost 5 bases; unmatched junction nucleotides: 13. The CDR3 totals 16 residues. Germline-derived CDR1 and CDR2 are SEHNR and FQNEAQ (reference sequence). This chain's CDR3 is CASSSTPLRTGHEQYF. As DNA, the CDR3 is TGTGCCAGCAGCTCTACCCCCCTTAGGACAGGGCACGAGCAGTACTTC.